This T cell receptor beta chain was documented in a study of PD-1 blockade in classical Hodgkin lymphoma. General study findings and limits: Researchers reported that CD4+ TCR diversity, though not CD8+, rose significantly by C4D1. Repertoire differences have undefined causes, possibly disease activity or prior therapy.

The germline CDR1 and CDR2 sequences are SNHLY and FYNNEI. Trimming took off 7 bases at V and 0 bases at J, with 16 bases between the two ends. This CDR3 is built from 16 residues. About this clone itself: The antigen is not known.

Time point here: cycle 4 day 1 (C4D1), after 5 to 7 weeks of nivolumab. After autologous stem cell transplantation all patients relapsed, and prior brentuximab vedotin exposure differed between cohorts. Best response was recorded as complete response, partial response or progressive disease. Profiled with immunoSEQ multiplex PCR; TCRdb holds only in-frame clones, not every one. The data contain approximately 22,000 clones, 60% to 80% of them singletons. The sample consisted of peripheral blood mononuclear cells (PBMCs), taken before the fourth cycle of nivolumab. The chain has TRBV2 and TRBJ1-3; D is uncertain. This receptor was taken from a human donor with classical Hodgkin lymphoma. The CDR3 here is CASTPVASFSGNTIYF. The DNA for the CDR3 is TGTGCCAGCACCCCGGTAGCATCCTTCTCTGGAAACACCATATATTTT. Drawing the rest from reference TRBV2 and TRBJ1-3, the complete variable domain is EPEVTQTPSHQVTQMGQEVILRCVPISNHLYFYWYRQILGQKVEFLVSFYNNEISEKSEIFDDQFSVERPDGSNFTLKIRSTKLEDSAMYFCASTPVASFSGNTIYFGEGSWLTVV.